What follows are 27 T cell receptor beta chains derived from one specimen sequenced in a study of CD8+ T cells in alopecia areata. Reverse transcription of extracted RNA yielded cDNA, which provided the sequencing template. Using immunoSEQ multiplex PCR, the repertoire was profiled, and TCRdb retains in-frame clones only, with some absent. This sample has some 110,000 clones, with around two fifths found just once. Sequencing used CD4+ T cells sorted from blood. The origin of the receptors is a human donor with alopecia areata.

The table lists this clone with a few counts. This chain joins TRBV28 and TRBJ2-2; 8 bases are a match to TRBD2. The germline V gene has CDR1 MDHEN and CDR2 SYDVKM. The V and J ends lost 8 bases and 4 bases, in that order; junction bases with no gene match: 6. The CDR3 runs to 14 residues. The CDR3 is CASSRGGITGELFF. DNA for the CDR3: TGTGCCAGCTCTCGCGGGGGGATCACCGGGGAGCTGTTTTTT.

V usage is TRBV29-1 and J usage is TRBJ1-2; 7 bases line up with TRBD1. The germline V gene has CDR1 SQVTM and CDR2 ANQGSEA. The length of the CDR3 is 12 residues. V dropped 7 bases and J dropped 6; count of bases not matched to a gene: 8. The CDR3 loop reads CSALDRDNGYTF. In DNA, the CDR3 is TGCAGCGCCCTAGACAGGGATAATGGCTACACCTTC.

There are a few counts of this clone. The chain combines TRBV10-3 with TRBJ2-3; TRBD2 matches 8 bases. Germline-derived CDR1 and CDR2 are ENHRY and SYGVKD. Trimming took 6 bases from V and 1 from J; bases not matched to a gene: 9. The CDR3 has 16 amino acids. CDR3 DNA: TGTGCCATCAGCGACTACGGGGGGGCAGGCACAGATACGCAGTATTTT. Its protein is CAISDYGGAGTDTQYF.

The chain combines TRBV11-2 with TRBJ2-3, with D unresolved. V was pared by 5 bases and J by 3 bases, with 15 bases between. This CDR3 region has 15 residues. Germline V lookup: CDR1 SGHAT, CDR2 FQNNGV. The CDR3 bases are TGTGCCAGCAGCCCATGGGCCCCCGGGACAGATACGCAGTATTTT. It translates to CASSPWAPGTDTQYF.

This clone was counted once. J is TRBJ2-5 and V is TRBV7-9, with TRBD1 matching over 7 bases. V shed 5 bases, J shed 4 bases, and the junction held 7 bases outside the gene matches. The CDR3 contains 14 residues. Germline lookup yields CDR1 SEHNR and CDR2 FQNEAQ (reference sequence). This CDR3 reads CASSPGTASETQYF. The CDR3 DNA reads TGTGCCAGCAGCCCTGGGACAGCATCAGAGACCCAGTACTTC. The entire variable domain, with the rest obtained from reference TRBV7-9 and TRBJ2-5, is as follows: DTGVSQNPRHKITKRGQNVTFRCDPISEHNRLYWYRQTLGQGPEFLTYFQNEAQLEKSRLLSDRFSAERPKGSFSTLEIQRTEQGDSAMYLCASSPGTASETQYFGPGTRLLVL.

This chain joins TRBV29-1 and TRBJ2-1, with a tentative D call TRBD1 (5 bases). The CDR3 is 12 amino acids. Looked up from germline, CDR1 is SQVTM and CDR2 is ANQGSEA. V was clipped by 5 bases and J by 5 bases, with 10 bases between them. The CDR3 region has the DNA TGCAGCGTTAATAGACAGAACAATGAGCAGTTCTTC. Protein sequence: CSVNRQNNEQFF.

This clone was seen only once. The V call is TRBV5-6, the J call TRBJ2-7; 9 bases fit TRBD1. This CDR3 is 15 amino acids long. Trimming removed 4 bases from V and 2 bases from J; junction bases left unmatched: 7. Germline V gene data show CDR1 as SGHDT and CDR2 as YYEEEE. CDR3 sequence reads: CASSTDRGTAYEQYF. The CDR3 bases are TGTGCCAGCAGCACAGACAGGGGGACCGCCTACGAGCAGTACTTC.

This clone was seen only a few times. The J gene is TRBJ2-1, the V gene TRBV11-2, with 8 bases fitting TRBD2. Germline trimming cut 3 bases from V and 7 bases from J; bases unmatched to any gene: 5. Per germline, CDR1 SGHAT and CDR2 FQNNGV. This CDR3 has 14 residues. The CDR3 bases are TGTGCCAGCAGCTTCGGACTAGCTAGGAATGAGCAGTTCTTC. Protein product: CASSFGLARNEQFF. The variable domain in full, with the rest retrieved from reference TRBV11-2 and TRBJ2-1, is EAGVAQSPRYKIIEKRQSVAFWCNPISGHATLYWYQQILGQGPKLLIQFQNNGVVDDSQLPKDRFSAERLKGVDSTLKIQPAKLEDSAVYLCASSFGLARNEQFFGPGTRLTVL.

This clone was seen a few times. The gene calls are TRBV5-1 and TRBJ2-7; TRBD1 might be the D (6 bases). The CDR3 spans 15 residues. Germline V gene data show CDR1 as SGHRS and CDR2 as YFSETQ. Trimming took off 2 bases at V and 2 bases at J, with 14 bases between the two ends. The CDR3 DNA follows: TGCGCCAGCAGCTTTGGACAGACGCTCCCCTACGAGCAGTACTTC. The encoded protein is CASSFGQTLPYEQYF.

The chain is built from TRBV4-2 and TRBJ2-4; no firm D call. The CDR3 runs to 14 residues. V was shortened by 1 base and J by 8 bases, with 12 bases between the two germline ends. The V gene's germline CDR1 is LGHNA and CDR2 YNFKEQ. The CDR3 DNA sequence: TGTGCCAGCAGCCAAGCTCAGCAGAGAGACATTCAGTACTTC. Its protein product is CASSQAQQRDIQYF.

A few counts support this clone. This sequence joins TRBV7-3 and TRBJ2-5, with no clear D. In germline, CDR1 is SGHTA, CDR2 FQGTGA. The CDR3 spans 13 residues. Trimming pared 5 bases from V and 1 base from J, leaving 8 bases between. CDR3 nucleotides: TGTGCCAGCAGCCCGATGGCCCAAGAGACCCAGTACTTC. It is translated as CASSPMAQETQYF.

This clone was found a few times. The chain joins TRBV5-1 to TRBJ2-3; weak D call: TRBD2 (5 bases). The germline V gene has CDR1 SGHRS and CDR2 YFSETQ. CDR3 size: 14 residues. The germline V and J ends were trimmed by 1 base and 3 bases, with 9 bases remaining between them. This CDR3 reads CASSLTRVTDTQYF. The CDR3 bases are TGCGCCAGCAGCTTGACGCGGGTAACAGATACGCAGTATTTT.

The chain combines TRBV9 with TRBJ1-2, with D perhaps matching TRBD1 (6 bases). The V end was cut by 3 bases, the J end by 0 bases, with 15 bases between. The CDR3 runs 16 residues. The germline V gene has CDR1 SGDLS and CDR2 YYNGEE. DNA of the CDR3: TGTGCCAGCAGCGAGATGCCAGGGGCCGCTAACTATGGCTACACCTTC. This encodes CASSEMPGAANYGYTF.

The CDR3 is CASSRTGEEADTQYF. The CDR3 nucleotides are TGTGCCAGCAGCCGGACAGGGGAAGAGGCAGATACGCAGTATTTT. This chain uses TRBV6-5 with TRBJ2-3; TRBD1 aligns across 9 bases. The CDR3 is 15 amino acids. The V segment lost 6 bases and the J segment 4 bases; nucleotides outside the gene matches: 8. Germline V gives CDR1 MNHEY, CDR2 SVGAGI.

This sequence joins TRBV4-1 and TRBJ2-2; D uncertain. The germline gives CDR1 MGHRA, CDR2 YSYEKL. Trimming removed 0 bases at V and 5 bases at J, with 13 bases between. CDR3 length: 16 residues. In nucleotides, the CDR3 is TGCGCCAGCAGCCAAGAATTGTCCAGCGTTACCGGGGAGCTGTTTTTT. It codes for CASSQELSSVTGELFF.

This clone came up once. V is TRBV4-3 and J is TRBJ1-2; TRBD1 matches at 9 bases. The V gene's germline CDR1 is LGHNA and CDR2 YSLEER. This CDR3 has 16 amino acids. The junction had 7 bases not matched to a gene; V was cut back by 3 bases and J by 2 bases. CDR3 sequence (DNA): TGCGCCAGCAGCCATGCCGGGACAGGGCTAAACTATGGCTACACCTTC. Its translation: CASSHAGTGLNYGYTF.

The table lists this clone with a few counts. J is TRBJ2-5 and V is TRBV29-1; 9 nucleotides agree with TRBD2. The trim removed 3 bases at V and 3 bases at J, leaving 2 bases unmatched. Germline assignment: CDR1 SQVTM and CDR2 ANQGSEA. This CDR3 is built from 13 residues. CDR3 loop: CSVERLAEETQYF. CDR3 nucleotide sequence: TGCAGCGTTGAGAGACTAGCGGAAGAGACCCAGTACTTC.

The rearrangement uses TRBV28 and TRBJ2-7; 10 bases agree with TRBD1. Germline loops: CDR1 MDHEN, CDR2 SYDVKM. CDR3 length: 13 amino acids. The CDR3 bases are TGTGCCAGCAGTTCCCTGGGACAGGGGTTTACCCTAGTC. Protein product: CASSSLGQGFTLV.

The gene calls are TRBV29-1 and TRBJ2-5; 9 bases agree with TRBD1. The V segment lost 7 bases and the J segment 5 bases; nucleotides outside the gene matches: 14. Per the germline V gene, CDR1 is SQVTM and CDR2 is ANQGSEA. The CDR3 has 15 residues. The CDR3 sequence: CSAGGGTGRLETQYF. In nucleotides, the CDR3 is TGCAGCGCCGGGGGCGGGACAGGGAGATTGGAGACCCAGTACTTC.

In this sample, this clone turned up many times. The chain is built from TRBV7-9 and TRBJ2-3; 7 nucleotides match TRBD1. V trimming: 4 bases; J trimming: 0 bases; junction bases outside the gene matches: 4. The CDR3 runs to 15 residues. Germline V CDR1 and CDR2: SEHNR, FQNEAQ (reference sequence). The CDR3 sequence: CASSSTGISTDTQYF. The CDR3 bases are TGTGCCAGCAGCTCGACAGGGATAAGCACAGATACGCAGTATTTT.

V is TRBV14 and J is TRBJ1-1, with 9 bases aligning to TRBD1. The CDR3 runs to 17 residues. CDR1 and CDR2 (germline): SGHDN, FVKESK. Trimming cost V 5 bases and J 4 bases; bases outside gene matches: 14. CDR3 amino acids: CASSFGGTGSFGTEAFF. CDR3 nucleotides: TGTGCCAGCAGCTTTGGAGGGACAGGGTCCTTCGGCACTGAAGCTTTCTTT.

The rearrangement links TRBV2 to TRBJ1-5, with D possibly TRBD1 on 5 matching bases. V lost 4 bases to trimming and J lost 7 bases, with 14 bases between them. Germline lookup yields CDR1 SNHLY and CDR2 FYNNEI. This CDR3 is 14 amino acids long. CDR3 loop: CASSAVGGYQPQHF. The CDR3 DNA sequence: TGTGCCAGCAGTGCGGTGGGGGGGTACCAGCCCCAGCATTTT.

The chain uses TRBV29-1 and TRBJ1-2; D may be TRBD1 (6 bases). The CDR3 runs to 13 residues. CDR1 and CDR2 (germline): SQVTM, ANQGSEA. Deletions cut 6 bases from V and 3 bases from J, with 14 bases between. The CDR3 here is CSVSTTGDYGYTF. The CDR3 region has the DNA TGCAGCGTATCCACGACAGGTGACTATGGCTACACCTTC.

The chain carries TRBV7-9 and TRBJ2-5; D might be TRBD2 (5 bases). Trimming left V 5 bases short and J 3 bases short, with 7 bases between. This CDR3 region has 12 residues. From germline, CDR1 is SEHNR and CDR2 FQNEAQ (reference sequence). CDR3 region: CASSKREETQYF. CDR3 coding DNA: TGTGCCAGCAGCAAGAGGGAAGAGACCCAGTACTTC.

The J gene is TRBJ2-2, the V gene TRBV7-2; TRBD1 might be the D (6 bases). The CDR3 has 14 amino acids. Deletions cut 6 bases from V and 5 bases from J, with 13 bases between. CDR1 and CDR2 (germline): SGHTA, FQGNSA. The CDR3 protein is CASSPQGRTGELFF. DNA of the CDR3: TGTGCCAGCAGTCCACAGGGTCGTACCGGGGAGCTGTTTTTT.

This clone turned up a few times. The chain joins TRBV5-4 to TRBJ2-3; TRBD2 matches at 7 bases. The V segment lost 4 bases and the J segment 3 bases; nucleotides outside the gene matches: 17. The CDR3 sequence is 18 residues long. CDR1 SGHNT and CDR2 YYREEE come from the germline V gene (reference sequence). The CDR3 coding sequence is TGTGCCAGCAGCATGGGGATGTGGGTCGCGGGAGATACAGATACGCAGTATTTT. Residues: CASSMGMWVAGDTDTQYF.

The table lists this clone with a few counts. The chain couples TRBV7-9 to TRBJ1-2, with D unresolved. Trimming stripped 4 bases from V and 2 bases from J, with 14 bases between. CDR1 and CDR2 (germline): SEHNR, FQNEAQ (reference sequence). This CDR3 is built from 15 residues. Written as DNA, the CDR3 is TGTGCCAGCAGCTCAGCTTGGGGAAGGAACTATGGCTACACCTTC. Translated: CASSSAWGRNYGYTF.